This T cell receptor (beta chain) is from a study of blood T cell repertoires in COVID-19. Across the study: Sources were T cells, B-cell-depleted T cells, or PBMCs; the material itself was cDNA or gDNA.

Trimming removed 6 bases from V and 10 bases from J, with 12 bases in between. Germline V CDR1 and CDR2: LGHNT, FRNRAP. The CDR3 has 12 amino acids. Here immunoSEQ multiplex PCR was the method, and the copy in TCRdb shows in-frame clones only, minus some. The data show about 180,000 clones, about nine tenths seen once. The J gene is TRBJ2-2, the V gene TRBV12-5; D call uncertain. This sequence originates from a woman aged 25 to 45 with acute or convalescent COVID-19. Sample: peripheral blood. CDR3 in DNA: TGTGCTAGTGGGAAACGCGGTACGGAGCTGTTTTTT. Translating gives CASGKRGTELFF.